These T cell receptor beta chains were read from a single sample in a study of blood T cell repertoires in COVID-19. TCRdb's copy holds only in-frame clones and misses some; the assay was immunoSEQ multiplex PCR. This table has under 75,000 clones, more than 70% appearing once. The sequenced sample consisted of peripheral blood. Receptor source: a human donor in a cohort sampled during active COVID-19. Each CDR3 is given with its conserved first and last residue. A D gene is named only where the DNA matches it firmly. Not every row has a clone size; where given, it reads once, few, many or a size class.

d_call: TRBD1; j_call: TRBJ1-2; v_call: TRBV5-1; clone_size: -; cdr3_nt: TGCGCCAGCAGCTTCGACAGGGTTGACTATGGCTACACCTTC; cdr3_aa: CASSFDRVDYGYTF
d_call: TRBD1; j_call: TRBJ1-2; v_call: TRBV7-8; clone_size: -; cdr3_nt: TGTGCCAGCAGCTTTGGGACAGGGGATGGCTACACCTTC; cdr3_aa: CASSFGTGDGYTF
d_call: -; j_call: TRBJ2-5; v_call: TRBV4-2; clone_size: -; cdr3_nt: TGTGCCAGCAGCAACAAAGAGACCCAGTACTTC; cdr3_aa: CASSNKETQYF
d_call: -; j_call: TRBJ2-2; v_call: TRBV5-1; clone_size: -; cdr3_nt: TGCGCCAGCAGCTTGGCGGGGTCGGCCGGGGAGCTGTTTTTT; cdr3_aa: CASSLAGSAGELFF
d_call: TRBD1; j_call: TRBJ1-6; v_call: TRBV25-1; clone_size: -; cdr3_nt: TGTGCCAGCAGTAACTTCGGGACAGGGAGTTTTAATTCACCCCTCCACTTT; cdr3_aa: CASSNFGTGSFNSPLHF
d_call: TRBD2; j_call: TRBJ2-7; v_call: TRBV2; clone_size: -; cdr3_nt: TGTGCCAGCAGTGTTCTAGCGGGGGGGAACGAGCAGTACTTC; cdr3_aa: CASSVLAGGNEQYF
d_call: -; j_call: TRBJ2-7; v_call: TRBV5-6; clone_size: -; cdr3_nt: TGTGCCAGCAGCTTGGCCCCCACCTACGAGCAGTACTTC; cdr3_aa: CASSLAPTYEQYF
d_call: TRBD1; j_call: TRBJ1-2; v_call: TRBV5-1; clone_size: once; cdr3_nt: TGCGCCAGCAGCTTGGAGGGGGCAGGGTCGATATTTAACTATGGCTACACCTTC; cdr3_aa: CASSLEGAGSIFNYGYTF
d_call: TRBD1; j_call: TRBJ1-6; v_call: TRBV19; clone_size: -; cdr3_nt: TGTGCCAGTGGACCCCGGGACAGGGAGGCTTCACCCCTCCACTTT; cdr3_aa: CASGPRDREASPLHF
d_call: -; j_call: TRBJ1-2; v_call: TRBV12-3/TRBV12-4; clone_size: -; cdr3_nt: TGTGCCAGCAGTTTAGCGCTCAGGGGTGGCTACACCTTC; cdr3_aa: CASSLALRGGYTF
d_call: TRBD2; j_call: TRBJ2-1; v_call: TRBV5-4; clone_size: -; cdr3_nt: TGTGCCAGCGGACCGACTAGCGGGGGGGGGAATGAGCAGTTCTTC; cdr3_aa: CASGPTSGGGNEQFF
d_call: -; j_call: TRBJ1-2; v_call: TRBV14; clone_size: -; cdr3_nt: TGTGCCAGCAGCCAAGTTCCGGTAGTCTATGGCTACACCTTC; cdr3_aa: CASSQVPVVYGYTF
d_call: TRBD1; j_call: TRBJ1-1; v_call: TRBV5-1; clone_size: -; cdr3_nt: TGCGCCAGCAGCTCCGGGACAGGGGGTTTAACTGAAGCTTTCTTT; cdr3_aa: CASSSGTGGLTEAFF
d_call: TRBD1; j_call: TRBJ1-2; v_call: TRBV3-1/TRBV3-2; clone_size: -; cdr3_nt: TGTGCCAGCAGCCAAAATGGACAGGGAGGGAACTATGGCTACACCTTC; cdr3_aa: CASSQNGQGGNYGYTF
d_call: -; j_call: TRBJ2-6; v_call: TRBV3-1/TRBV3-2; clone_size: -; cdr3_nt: TGTGCCAGCAGCCCCGAAGGATTCGGGGTCGGGGCCAACGTCCTGACTTTC; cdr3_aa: CASSPEGFGVGANVLTF
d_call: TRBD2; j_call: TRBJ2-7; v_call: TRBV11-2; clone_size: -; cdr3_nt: TGTGCCAGCAGCATTCGACTAGCGGGAGACGAGCAGTACTTC; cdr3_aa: CASSIRLAGDEQYF
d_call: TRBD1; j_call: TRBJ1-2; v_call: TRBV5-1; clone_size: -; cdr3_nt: TGCGCCAGCAGCTTTGGCGACAGGGGGCTAGGGTATGGCTACACCTTC; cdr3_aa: CASSFGDRGLGYGYTF
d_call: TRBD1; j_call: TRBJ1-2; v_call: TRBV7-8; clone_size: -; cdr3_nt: TGTGCCAGCAGCGAATACCAAGCAGGGGGTGGCTACACCTTC; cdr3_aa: CASSEYQAGGGYTF
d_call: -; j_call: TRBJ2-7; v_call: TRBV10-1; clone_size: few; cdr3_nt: TGCGCCAGCAGAGCTCTAGCGTCCAACCCCTACGAGCAGTACTTC; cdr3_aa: CASRALASNPYEQYF
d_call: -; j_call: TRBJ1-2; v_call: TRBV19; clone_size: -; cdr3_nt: TGTGCCAGTAGTAGGTCCGTAGGCGGCTTATATGGCTACACCTTC; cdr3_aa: CASSRSVGGLYGYTF
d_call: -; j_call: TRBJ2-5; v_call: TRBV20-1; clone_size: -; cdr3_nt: TGCAGTGCACAACGTGGAGAGACCCAGTACTTC; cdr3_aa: CSAQRGETQYF
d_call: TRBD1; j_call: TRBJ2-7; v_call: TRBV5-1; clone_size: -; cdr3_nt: TGCGCCAGCAGCATAGCCGGGACAGGGTTTGGCGAGCAGTACTTC; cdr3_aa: CASSIAGTGFGEQYF
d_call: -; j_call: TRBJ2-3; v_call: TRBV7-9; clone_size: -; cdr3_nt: TGTGCCAGCAGCCTGCTCAGGGATACGCAGTATTTT; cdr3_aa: CASSLLRDTQYF
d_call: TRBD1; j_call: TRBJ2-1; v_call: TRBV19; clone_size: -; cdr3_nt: TGTGCCATATCCGCCGGGACAGGGTCCTCTAGGCAGTTCTTC; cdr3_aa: CAISAGTGSSRQFF
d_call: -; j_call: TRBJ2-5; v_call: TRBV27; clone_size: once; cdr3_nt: TGTGCCAGCAGTGGGAAGGGAGGGACCCAGTACTTC; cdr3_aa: CASSGKGGTQYF
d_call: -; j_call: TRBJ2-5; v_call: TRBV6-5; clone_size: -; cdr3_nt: TGTGCCAGCAGCCTGCTCAGCGGGCGGAAAGAGACCCAGTACTTC; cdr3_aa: CASSLLSGRKETQYF
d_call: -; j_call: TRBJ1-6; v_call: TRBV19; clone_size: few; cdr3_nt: TGTGCCAGTAGTGGAACCCCCAGGGGTTCACCCCTCCACTTT; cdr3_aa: CASSGTPRGSPLHF
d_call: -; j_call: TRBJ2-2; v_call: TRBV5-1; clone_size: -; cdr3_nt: TGCGCCAGCAGCTTGCAGTACACCGGGGAGCTGTTTTTT; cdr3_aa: CASSLQYTGELFF
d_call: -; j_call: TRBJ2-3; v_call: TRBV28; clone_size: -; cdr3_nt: TGTGCCAGCAGTTTCGGGGGAAAAGTACCGCAGTATTTT; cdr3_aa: CASSFGGKVPQYF
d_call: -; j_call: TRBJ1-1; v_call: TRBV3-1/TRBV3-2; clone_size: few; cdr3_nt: TGTGCCAGCAGCCAAGGCAAACAGAGATTGAACACTGAAGCTTTCTTT; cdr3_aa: CASSQGKQRLNTEAFF
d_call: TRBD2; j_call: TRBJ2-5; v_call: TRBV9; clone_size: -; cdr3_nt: TGTGCCAGCAGCGGGCTAGCGGGGTCAGAGACCCAGTACTTC; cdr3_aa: CASSGLAGSETQYF
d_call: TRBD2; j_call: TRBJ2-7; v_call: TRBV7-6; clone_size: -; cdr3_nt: TGTGCCAGCAGCGTGCAGGGAGGGCCAAACGAGCAGTACTTC; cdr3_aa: CASSVQGGPNEQYF
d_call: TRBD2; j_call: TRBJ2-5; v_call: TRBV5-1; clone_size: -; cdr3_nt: TGCGCCAGCAGCTTGGCCAGGACTAGCGTGGAGACCCAGTACTTC; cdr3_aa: CASSLARTSVETQYF
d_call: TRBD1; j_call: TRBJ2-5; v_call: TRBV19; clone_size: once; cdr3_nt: TGTGCCAGTACCGACAGGGGGCAAGGGACCCAGTACTTC; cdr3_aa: CASTDRGQGTQYF
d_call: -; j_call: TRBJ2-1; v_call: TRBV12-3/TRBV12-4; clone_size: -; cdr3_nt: TGTGCCAGCAGTTTCTTCCAGAATGAGCAGTTCTTC; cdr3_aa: CASSFFQNEQFF
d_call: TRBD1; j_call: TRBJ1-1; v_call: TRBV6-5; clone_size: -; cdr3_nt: TGTGCCAGCAGTTCTCCTCCGGGACAGGTCACTGAAGCTTTCTTT; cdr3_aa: CASSSPPGQVTEAFF
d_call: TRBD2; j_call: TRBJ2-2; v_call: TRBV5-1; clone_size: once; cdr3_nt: TGCGCCAGCAGCCCGCGAGGACGTGGGCTAGCGGGGAACACCGGGGAGCTGTTTTTT; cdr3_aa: CASSPRGRGLAGNTGELFF
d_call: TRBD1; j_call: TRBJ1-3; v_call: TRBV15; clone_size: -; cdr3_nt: TGTGCCACCAGCAGTCTACAGGGGGGCGGAAACACCATATATTTT; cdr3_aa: CATSSLQGGGNTIYF
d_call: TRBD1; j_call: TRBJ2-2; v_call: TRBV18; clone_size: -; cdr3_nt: TGTGCCAGCTCCCCGACAGGGGGCCGAAACACCGGGGAGCTGTTTTTT; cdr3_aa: CASSPTGGRNTGELFF
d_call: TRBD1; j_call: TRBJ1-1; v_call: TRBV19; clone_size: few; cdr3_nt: TGTGCCAGTACCGACAGGGGGCGAGTCACTGAAGCTTTCTTT; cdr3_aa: CASTDRGRVTEAFF
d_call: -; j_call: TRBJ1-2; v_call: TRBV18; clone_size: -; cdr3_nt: TGTGCCAGCTCACCACTTGAGTCCGGTCGGGTTGATGCCTTC; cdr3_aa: CASSPLESGRVDAF
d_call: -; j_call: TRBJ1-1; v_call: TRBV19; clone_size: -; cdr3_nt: TGTGCCAGTAGTACCCAACGACAGTTCACTGAAGCTTTCTTT; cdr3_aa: CASSTQRQFTEAFF
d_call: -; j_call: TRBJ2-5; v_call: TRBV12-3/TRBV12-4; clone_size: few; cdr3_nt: TGTGCCAGCAGCCGACAGGGACTGGGGACCCAGTACTTC; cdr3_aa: CASSRQGLGTQYF
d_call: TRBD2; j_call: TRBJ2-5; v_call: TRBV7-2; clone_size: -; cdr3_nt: TGTGCCAGCAGCTTATTCCATAGCGGGGGAGGGGAGACCCAGTACTTC; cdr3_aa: CASSLFHSGGGETQYF
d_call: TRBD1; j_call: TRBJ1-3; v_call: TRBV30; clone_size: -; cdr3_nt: TGTGCCTACATTCGGGGACAGGGACATGGAAACACCATATATTTT; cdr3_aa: CAYIRGQGHGNTIYF
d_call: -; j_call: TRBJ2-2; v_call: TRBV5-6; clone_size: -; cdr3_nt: TGTGCCAGCTGCCTGGGCCCCACGGGGAACACCGGGGAGCTGTTTTTT; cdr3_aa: CASCLGPTGNTGELFF
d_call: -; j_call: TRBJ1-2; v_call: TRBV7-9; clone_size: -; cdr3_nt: TGTGCCGGCAGTTTGGGGGCAAGTGGCTACACCTTC; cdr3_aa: CAGSLGASGYTF
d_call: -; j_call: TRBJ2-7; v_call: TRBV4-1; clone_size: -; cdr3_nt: TGCGCCAGCAGCCCCCTAGGGGGCGAGCAGTACTTC; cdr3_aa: CASSPLGGEQYF
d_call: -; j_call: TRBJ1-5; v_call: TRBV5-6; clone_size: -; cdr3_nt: TGTGCCAGCAGCTTTATAGATCAGCCCCAGCATTTT; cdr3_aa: CASSFIDQPQHF
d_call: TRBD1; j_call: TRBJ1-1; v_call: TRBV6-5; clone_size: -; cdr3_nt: TGTGCCAGCAGTTACCGACGGACAGGCGGTGAAGCTTTCTTT; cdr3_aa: CASSYRRTGGEAFF
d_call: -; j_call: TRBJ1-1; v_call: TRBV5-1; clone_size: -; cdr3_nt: TGCGCCAGCAGCTTAGGGGGACCGTTGAACACTGAAGCTTTCTTT; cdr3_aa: CASSLGGPLNTEAFF
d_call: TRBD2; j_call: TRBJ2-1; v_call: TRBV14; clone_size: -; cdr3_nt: TGTGCCAGCAGCCAAGGAGTTATAGCGGGGAGCTCCTACAATGAGCAGTTCTTC; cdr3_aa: CASSQGVIAGSSYNEQFF
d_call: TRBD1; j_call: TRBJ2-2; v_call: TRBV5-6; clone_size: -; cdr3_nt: TGTGCCAGCAGCCCCCTGGACAGGGGGGGGACCGGGGAGCTGTTTTTT; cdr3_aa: CASSPLDRGGTGELFF
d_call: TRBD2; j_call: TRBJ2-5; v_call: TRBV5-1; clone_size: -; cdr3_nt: TGCGCCAGCAGAGCGCTAGCGGGAGAGACCCAGTACTTC; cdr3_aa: CASRALAGETQYF
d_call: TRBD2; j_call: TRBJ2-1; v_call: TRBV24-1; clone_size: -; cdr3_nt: TGTGCCACCAGTGATGGGACCGGGACTAGCGGGAGGGTGTTGTTAAATGAGCAGTTCTTC; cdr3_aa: CATSDGTGTSGRVLLNEQFF
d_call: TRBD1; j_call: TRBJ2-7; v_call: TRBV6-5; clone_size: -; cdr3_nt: TGTGCCAGCGCCCTACGGGGACAGGGAACCTACGAGCAGTACTTC; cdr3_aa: CASALRGQGTYEQYF
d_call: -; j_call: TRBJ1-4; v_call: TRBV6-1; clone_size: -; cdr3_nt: TGTGCCAGCAGTGAAACCCCCCGGGGGGAGCGGCTGTTTTTT; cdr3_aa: CASSETPRGERLFF
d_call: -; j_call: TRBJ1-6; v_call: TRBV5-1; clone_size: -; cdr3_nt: TGCGCCAGCAGCCTGGATAGTTATTCACCCCTCCACTTT; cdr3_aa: CASSLDSYSPLHF
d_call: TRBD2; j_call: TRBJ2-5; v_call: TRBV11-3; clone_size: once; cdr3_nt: TGTGCCAGCAGCTCAGGAGGGCTAGCGGGGGCAGAGACCCAGTACTTC; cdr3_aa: CASSSGGLAGAETQYF